This entry lists 6 T cell receptor beta chains sequenced from one sample in a study of T cell responses to AZD1222 COVID-19 vaccine. The repertoire was sequenced with immunoSEQ multiplex PCR; TCRdb's copy has only in-frame clones and lacks some. Here the sample spans about 100,000 clones, more than 70% being singletons. The specimen comprised peripheral blood, sampled on day 0 of MenACWY control vaccination. The receptors were sampled from an adult in good health.

J is TRBJ2-7 and V is TRBV6-1, with a possible D match to TRBD2 (6 bases). Trimming shortened V by 1 base and J by 4 bases, and 11 bases separated the two germline ends. The germline CDR1 and CDR2 sequences are MNHNS and SASEGT. This CDR3 region has 14 residues. The CDR3 coding sequence is TGTGCCAGCAGTGAAGGGGTAGGAGGGTACGAGCAGTACTTC. Its translation is CASSEGVGGYEQYF.

The J gene is TRBJ2-7, the V gene TRBV9; D may be TRBD1 (6 bases). V shed 4 bases and J shed 1 base, with 18 bases lying between them. The length of the CDR3 is 16 residues. Germline loops: CDR1 SGDLS, CDR2 YYNGEE. The CDR3 protein is CASSPTAGQRSYEQYF. CDR3 nucleotide sequence: TGTGCCAGCAGCCCAACCGCAGGACAGCGATCCTACGAGCAGTACTTC.

CDR3 in amino acids: CSASASGDTEAFF. Here the CDR3 DNA reads TGCAGCGCCTCGGCCTCCGGGGACACTGAAGCTTTCTTT. The chain has TRBV29-1 and TRBJ1-1; no clear D. V lost 7 bases and J 3 bases, leaving 15 bases between the germline ends. There are 13 residues in the CDR3. Germline values: CDR1 SQVTM, CDR2 ANQGSEA. The full variable domain, rest sourced from reference TRBV29-1 and TRBJ1-1, is SAVISQKPSRDICQRGTSLTIQCQVDSQVTMMFWYRQQPGQSLTLIATANQGSEATYESGFVIDKFPISRPNLTFSTLTVSNMSPEDSSIYLCSASASGDTEAFFGQGTRLTVV.

The chain couples TRBV7-2 to TRBJ1-6; the D gene is possibly TRBD1 (6 bases). The CDR3 has 17 residues. Germline CDR1 SGHTA, CDR2 FQGNSA. Trimming pared 5 bases from V and 7 bases from J, leaving 21 bases between. CDR3 amino acids: CASSPAPYRVRNSPLHF. The CDR3 region has the DNA TGTGCCAGCAGCCCCGCCCCCTACAGGGTTCGGAATTCACCCCTCCACTTT.

The rearrangement joins TRBV5-1 to TRBJ1-4, with 10 positions matching TRBD1. The CDR3 length is 14 residues. Trimming at V came to 0 bases and at J to 8 bases, leaving 1 base not matched to a gene. Germline values: CDR1 SGHRS, CDR2 YFSETQ. In DNA form, the CDR3 reads TGCGCCAGCAGCTTGGTGGGACAGGGGGAAAAACTGTTTTTT. Protein sequence: CASSLVGQGEKLFF.

The chain uses TRBV28 and TRBJ2-3, with 9 bases identical to TRBD2. There are 15 residues in the CDR3. The V gene end was trimmed by 5 bases and the J gene end by 0 bases; junction bases not matched to a gene: 3. Germline loops: CDR1 MDHEN, CDR2 SYDVKM. CDR3 DNA: TGTGCCAGCAGTGTAGCGGGGGTGAGCACAGATACGCAGTATTTT. Translation gives CASSVAGVSTDTQYF.